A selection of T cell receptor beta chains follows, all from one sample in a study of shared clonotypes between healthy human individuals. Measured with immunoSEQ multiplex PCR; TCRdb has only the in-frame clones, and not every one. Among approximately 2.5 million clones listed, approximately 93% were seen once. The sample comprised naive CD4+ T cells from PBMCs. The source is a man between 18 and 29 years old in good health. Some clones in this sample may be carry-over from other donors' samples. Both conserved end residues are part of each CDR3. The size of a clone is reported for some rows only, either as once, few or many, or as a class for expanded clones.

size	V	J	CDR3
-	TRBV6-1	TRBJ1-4	CASRGRGSTNEKLFF
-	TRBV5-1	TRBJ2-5	CASSSPASGSFQETQYF
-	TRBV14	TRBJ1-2	CASSHQTGTVNYGYTF
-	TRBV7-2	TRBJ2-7	CASSQGGPYEQYF
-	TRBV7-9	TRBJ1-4	CASSLGWDRDDEKLFF
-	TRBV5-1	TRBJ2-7	CASRTSATSYEQYF
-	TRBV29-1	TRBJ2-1	CSVGPGLAGNEQFF
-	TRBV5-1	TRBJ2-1	CASSLAGRGHNEQFF
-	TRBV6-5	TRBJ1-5	CASSSTPGTSNQPQHF
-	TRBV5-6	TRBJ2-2	CASSLGGFAGELFF
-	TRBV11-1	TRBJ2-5	CASSFSGTQYF
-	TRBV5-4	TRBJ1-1	CASSLRGGLVNTEAFF
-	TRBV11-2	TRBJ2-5	CASSHLHLVETQYF
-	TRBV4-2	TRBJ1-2	CASSMAGARDGYTF
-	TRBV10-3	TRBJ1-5	CAISDPPVGVQPQHF
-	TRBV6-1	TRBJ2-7	CASGGDSVSYEQYF
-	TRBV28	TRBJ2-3	CASSFPSTDTQYF
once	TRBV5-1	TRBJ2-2	CASSLKQGARAGELFF
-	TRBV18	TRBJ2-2	CASSPPWGRELFF
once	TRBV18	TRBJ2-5	CASSPGLRDQETQYF
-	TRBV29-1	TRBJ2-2	CSVTGLTGELFF
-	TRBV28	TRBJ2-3	CASSLPGGGTDTQYF
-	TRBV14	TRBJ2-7	CASSLIQGGDEQYF
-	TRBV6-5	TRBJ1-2	CASSYSYRANYGYTF
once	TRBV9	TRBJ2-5	CASSGTGRLGETQYF
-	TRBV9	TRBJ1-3	CASSPGNTIYF
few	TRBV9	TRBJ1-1	CASSVHRDTEAFF
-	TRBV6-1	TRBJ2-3	CASSGPGLPDTQYF
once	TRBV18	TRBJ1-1	CASSPDRGTEAFF
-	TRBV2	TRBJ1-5	CASSQDRGLSNQPQHF
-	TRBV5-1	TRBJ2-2	CASSNWRQGGDTGELFF